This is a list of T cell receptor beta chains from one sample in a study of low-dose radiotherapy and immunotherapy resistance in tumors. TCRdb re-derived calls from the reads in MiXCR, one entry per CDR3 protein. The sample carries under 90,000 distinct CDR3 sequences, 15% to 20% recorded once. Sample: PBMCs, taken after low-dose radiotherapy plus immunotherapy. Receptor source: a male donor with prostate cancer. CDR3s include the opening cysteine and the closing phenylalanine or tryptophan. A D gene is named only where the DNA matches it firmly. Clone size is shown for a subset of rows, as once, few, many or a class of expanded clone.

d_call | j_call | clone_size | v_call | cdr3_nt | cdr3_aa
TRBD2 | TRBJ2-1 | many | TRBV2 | TGTGCCAGCAGCGTCGGGGGGGCGTTACTAGAGCAGTTCTTC | CASSVGGALLEQFF
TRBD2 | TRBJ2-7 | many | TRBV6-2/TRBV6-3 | TGTGCCAGCAGTGCCCGATCTAGCGGGAGGAGCTACGAGCAGTACTTC | CASSARSSGRSYEQYF
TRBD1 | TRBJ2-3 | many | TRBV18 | TGTGCCAGCTCACGAACGGGACAGGGTACAGATACGCAGTATTTT | CASSRTGQGTDTQYF
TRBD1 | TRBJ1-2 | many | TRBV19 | TGTGCCAGTGGGGACAGAACCCTCGGGGGCTACACCTTC | CASGDRTLGGYTF
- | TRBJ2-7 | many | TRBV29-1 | TGCAGCGTTGGGCCTTCGGCATACGAGCAGTACTTC | CSVGPSAYEQYF
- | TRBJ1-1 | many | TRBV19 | TGTGCCAGTAGTAGGTCACCGGGAGGCGCTGAAGCTTTCTTT | CASSRSPGGAEAFF
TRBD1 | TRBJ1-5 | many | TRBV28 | TGTGCCAGCAGCCGGGACAGGACGAGCAATCAGCCCCAGCATTTT | CASSRDRTSNQPQHF
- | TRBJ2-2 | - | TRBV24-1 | TGTGCCACCAGTGCTCTTGACTCGAACGGGGAGCTGTTTTTT | CATSALDSNGELFF
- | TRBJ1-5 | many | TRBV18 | TGTGCCAGCTCACCAAACTACCCCGGCGCGGGGGAATTTGGGATTAGCAATCAGCCCCAGCATTTT | CASSPNYPGAGEFGISNQPQHF
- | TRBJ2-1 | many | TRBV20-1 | TGCAGTGCCGCAACATCGAGTGGGAACTCCTACAATGAGCAGTTCTTC | CSAATSSGNSYNEQFF
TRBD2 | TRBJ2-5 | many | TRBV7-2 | TGTGCCAGCAGCTCTGGGACTAGCGGGAGGTGGGAGACCCAGTACTTC | CASSSGTSGRWETQYF
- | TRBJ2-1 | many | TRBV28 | TGTGCCAGCAGTTCCGTTGGGACCCCACCCTACAATGAGCAGTTCTTC | CASSSVGTPPYNEQFF
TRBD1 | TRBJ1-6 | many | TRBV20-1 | TGCAGTGCTCGACAGGGGAGTAATTCACCCCTCCACTTT | CSARQGSNSPLHF
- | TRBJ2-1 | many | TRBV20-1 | TGCAGTGCTAATAATATGGCGGGTCCGGGGTACAATGAGCAGTTCTTC | CSANNMAGPGYNEQFF
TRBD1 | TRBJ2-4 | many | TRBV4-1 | TGCGCCAGCAGCCAAGGTGCGGGACAGGGATCAAACATTCAGTACTTC | CASSQGAGQGSNIQYF
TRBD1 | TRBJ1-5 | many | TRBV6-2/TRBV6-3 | TGTGCCAGCAGTCGCGCAGGGGGCGCGGTTCAGCCCCAGCATTTT | CASSRAGGAVQPQHF
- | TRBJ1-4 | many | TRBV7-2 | TGTGCCAGCAGCTTACGATCCGCAGGGGCTGAAAAACTGTTTTTT | CASSLRSAGAEKLFF
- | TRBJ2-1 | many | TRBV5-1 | TGCGCCAGCAGCTTGGCGACGACAGACTGGCCGTTCTTC | CASSLATTDWPFF
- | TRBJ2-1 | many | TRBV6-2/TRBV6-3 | TGTGCCAGCTCGCCGGGAGTCAATGAGCAGTTCTTC | CASSPGVNEQFF
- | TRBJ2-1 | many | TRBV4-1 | TGCGCCAGCAGCCAAGATTGGTGGCTACAAAACAATGAGCAGTTCTTC | CASSQDWWLQNNEQFF
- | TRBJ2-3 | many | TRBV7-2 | TGTGCCAGCAGCTTAATCACAGATACGCAGTATTTT | CASSLITDTQYF
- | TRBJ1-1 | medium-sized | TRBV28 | TGTGCCAGCAGCTTCGCGGGGACCGCTGAAGCTTTCTTT | CASSFAGTAEAFF
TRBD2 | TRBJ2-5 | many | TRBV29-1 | TGCAGCCCTCCGACTAGCGGGAGAGGAGAGACCCAGTACTTC | CSPPTSGRGETQYF
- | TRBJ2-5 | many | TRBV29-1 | TGCAGCGTTGGGGGAGGTAGCGTGATCCAAGAGACCCAGTACTTC | CSVGGGSVIQETQYF
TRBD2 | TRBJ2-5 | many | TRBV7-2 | TGTGCCAGCAGCTCTAGCGGGAGGAAGGAAGAGACCCAGTACTTC | CASSSSGRKEETQYF
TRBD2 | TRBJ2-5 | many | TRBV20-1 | TGCAGTGCTAGACACATAGCGGGAGTCGAGACCCAGTACTTC | CSARHIAGVETQYF
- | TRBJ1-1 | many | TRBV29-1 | TGCAGCGTGGTCGGGACAAAAATAAACACTGAAGCTTTCTTT | CSVVGTKINTEAFF
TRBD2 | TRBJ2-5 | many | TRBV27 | TGTGCCAGCAGTCAGGGACTAGCGGGGGGCCCGGAGACCCAGTACTTC | CASSQGLAGGPETQYF
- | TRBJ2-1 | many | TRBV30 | TGTGCCTGGAGTCAAAAGCGGTCCTCCTACAATGAGCAGTTCTTC | CAWSQKRSSYNEQFF
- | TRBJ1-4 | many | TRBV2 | TGTGCCAGTGCCGGTAATGAAAAACTGTTTTTT | CASAGNEKLFF
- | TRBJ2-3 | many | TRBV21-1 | TGTGCCAGCAGCAAAGCGCGGATCAACACAGATACGCAGTATTTT | CASSKARINTDTQYF
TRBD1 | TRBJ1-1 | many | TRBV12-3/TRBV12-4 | TGTGCCAGCACTAACAGGGGCGAAGCTTTCTTT | CASTNRGEAFF
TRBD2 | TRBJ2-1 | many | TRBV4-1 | TGCGCCAGCAGCCGGCGGACTAGCGGGGCGACCTACAATGAGCAGTTCTTC | CASSRRTSGATYNEQFF
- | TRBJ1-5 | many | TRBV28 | TGTGCCAGCACCCCGGGACGGACCTTTTATAGCAATCAGCCCCAGCATTTT | CASTPGRTFYSNQPQHF
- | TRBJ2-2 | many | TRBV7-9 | TGTGCCAGCAGCTGGGTAGACGCAACCGGGGAGCTGTTTTTT | CASSWVDATGELFF
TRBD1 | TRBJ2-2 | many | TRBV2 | TGTGCCAGCAAAGCCGGGACAGAGAACACCGGGGAGCTGTTTTTT | CASKAGTENTGELFF
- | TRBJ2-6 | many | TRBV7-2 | TGTGCCAGCAGCTTATTGGGTGGGCGGCAAAGGACTGGGGCCAACGTCCTGACTTTC | CASSLLGGRQRTGANVLTF
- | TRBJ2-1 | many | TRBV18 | TGTGCCAGCTCCCTCGAAGGGGGAGCTTACAATGAGCAGTTCTTC | CASSLEGGAYNEQFF
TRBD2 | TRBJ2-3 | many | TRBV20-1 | TGCAGTGCTAGAGATCGGAGCGGGAGGAATACGCAGTATTTT | CSARDRSGRNTQYF
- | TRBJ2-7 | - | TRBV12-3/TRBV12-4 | TGTGCCAGCAGTTCCCGCTACGAGCAGTACTTC | CASSSRYEQYF
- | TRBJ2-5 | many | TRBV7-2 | TGTGCCAGCAGCTTCCAGGGTTCGGGCCAAGAGACCCAGTACTTC | CASSFQGSGQETQYF
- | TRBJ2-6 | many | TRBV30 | TGTGCCTGGAGTGTAAACGCGGGCGCACGCTCTGGGGCCAACGTCCTGACTTTC | CAWSVNAGARSGANVLTF
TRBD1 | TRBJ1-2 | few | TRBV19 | TGTGCCAGTAGTATAGACGGGACAGGACGGGTCGACACCTTC | CASSIDGTGRVDTF
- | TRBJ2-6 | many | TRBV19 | TGTGCCAGTAACGTAGGAGTCTCTGGGGCCAACGTCCTGACTTTC | CASNVGVSGANVLTF
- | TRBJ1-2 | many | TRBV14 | TGTGCCAGCAGCCAGGGTAGGAACTATGGCTACACCTTC | CASSQGRNYGYTF
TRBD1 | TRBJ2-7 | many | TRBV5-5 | TGTGCCAGCAGCTCAGGTTCTCTCCGGGACAGCTCCTACGAGCAGTACTTC | CASSSGSLRDSSYEQYF
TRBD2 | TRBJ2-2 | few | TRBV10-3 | TGTGCCATCAGTGCGACTAGCCCGAACACCGGGGAGCTGTTTTTT | CAISATSPNTGELFF
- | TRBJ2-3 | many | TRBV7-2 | TGTGCCAGCAATCGGGACTTTGGCACAGATACGCAGTATTTT | CASNRDFGTDTQYF
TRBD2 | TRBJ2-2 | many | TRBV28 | TGTGCCAGCAGGTCGTTTAGGACTAGGAACACCGGGGAGCTGTTTTTT | CASRSFRTRNTGELFF
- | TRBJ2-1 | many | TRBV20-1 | TGCAGTGCCCATACAGTCAATGAGCAGTTCTTC | CSAHTVNEQFF
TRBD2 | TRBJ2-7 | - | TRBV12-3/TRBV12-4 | TGTGCCAGCAGTCTCCATAGCGGGAGGCGCTACGAGCAGTACTTC | CASSLHSGRRYEQYF
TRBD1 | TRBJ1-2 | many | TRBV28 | TGTGCCAGCAGCCTCGGGACAGGGATTAATTGGGGCTACACCTTC | CASSLGTGINWGYTF
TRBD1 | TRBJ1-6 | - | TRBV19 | TGTGCCAGTAGTATCGCGACAGGGTATAATTCACCCCTCCACTTT | CASSIATGYNSPLHF
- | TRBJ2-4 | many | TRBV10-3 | TGTGCCATCAGCGAACGACATCCGGGGGAAGCCAAAAACATTCAGTACTTC | CAISERHPGEAKNIQYF